The 32 T cell receptor beta chains in this list originate from one sample, sequenced in a study of CD8+ T cells in alopecia areata (dated by TCRdb to the late 2010s). The method was the immunoSEQ multiplex PCR assay. To provide template for TCR sequencing, every sample had RNA extracted and reverse transcribed into cDNA. What TCRdb holds here is the immuneACCESS table cut down to in-frame rearrangements. Part of the clones is not present; checked against another copy, under half of the missing clones reflect an unresolved V gene, and the others are unexplained. The sample table records about 130,000 clones; 45% to 60% of these occur just once. 15% of the sample comes from the top ten. Per the publication, the time point label means: 4 weeks on oral tofacitinib. The meaning of the sample's treatment or condition label: oral pan-JAK inhibitor, 5-10 mg twice daily. This sample comprised CD8+ T cells sorted from blood, obtained at week 4, from a patient treated with tofacitinib. Receptors originate from a human donor with alopecia areata.

The J gene is TRBJ1-5, the V gene TRBV25-1; perhaps TRBD1 as D (5 bases). This CDR3 contains 15 residues. V lost 8 bases, J lost 1 base, and 15 bases lay in between. In germline, CDR1 is MGHDK, CDR2 SYGVNS. The chain's CDR3 is CASSGGVASNQPQHF. The CDR3, as DNA: TGTGCCAGCTCGGGGGGGGTTGCGAGCAATCAGCCCCAGCATTTT. The entire variable domain, with the rest obtained from reference TRBV25-1 and TRBJ1-5, is as follows: EADIYQTPRYLVIGTGKKITLECSQTMGHDKMYWYQQDPGMELHLIHYSYGVNSTEKGDLSSESTVSRIRTEHFPLTLESARPSHTSQYLCASSGGVASNQPQHFGDGTRLSIL.

The rearrangement links TRBV30 to TRBJ1-5, with D perhaps matching TRBD1 (6 bases). The germline CDR1 and CDR2 sequences are GTSNPN and SVGIG (reference sequence). V lost 4 bases to trimming and J lost 4 bases, with 11 bases between them. The CDR3 sequence is 13 residues long. DNA for the CDR3: TGTGCCTGGACAGGGGAGGTAAATCAGCCCCAGCATTTT. The encoded protein is CAWTGEVNQPQHF.

About this clone: The CDR3 does not end in the conserved phenylalanine or tryptophan, so this is likely a read error. The chain joins TRBV11-2 to TRBJ2-7; D remains ambiguous. CDR3 length equals 16 residues. The V gene lost 0 bases and the J gene lost 3 bases, with 15 bases spanning the gap. Looked up from germline, CDR1 is SGHAT and CDR2 is FQNNGV. The CDR3 loop is CASSLEESGLGYEQYL. In DNA form, the CDR3 reads TGTGCCAGCAGCTTAGAGGAATCAGGATTGGGCTACGAGCAGTACCTC.

The rearrangement joins TRBV13 to TRBJ2-1; D unclear. V was trimmed by 7 bases and J by 0 bases, leaving 10 bases between them. CDR1 is PRHDT, CDR2 FYEKMQ, per germline (reference sequence). This CDR3 has 14 residues. The CDR3 region is CASTGGSSYNEQFF. In DNA form, the CDR3 reads TGTGCCAGCACCGGCGGAAGCTCCTACAATGAGCAGTTCTTC.

There are a few counts of this clone. This rearrangement joins TRBV7-9 to TRBJ2-1, with TRBD2 matching 7 bases. Germline V gene data show CDR1 as SEHNR and CDR2 as FQNEAQ (reference sequence). The CDR3 is 17 residues long. Trimming at V came to 5 bases and at J to 0 bases, leaving 10 bases not matched to a gene. CDR3 nucleotides: TGTGCCAGCAGCCCCCTCAGCGGGGAGAGCTCCTACAATGAGCAGTTCTTC. Its protein is CASSPLSGESSYNEQFF. The full variable domain, rest sourced from reference TRBV7-9 and TRBJ2-1, is DTGVSQNPRHKITKRGQNVTFRCDPISEHNRLYWYRQTLGQGPEFLTYFQNEAQLEKSRLLSDRFSAERPKGSFSTLEIQRTEQGDSAMYLCASSPLSGESSYNEQFFGPGTRLTVL.

The genes are TRBV29-1 and TRBJ1-2; TRBD1 matches 11 bases. CDR3 length: 17 residues. The ends lost 6 bases at V and 1 base at J; junction bases unmatched: 13. From germline, CDR1 is SQVTM and CDR2 ANQGSEA. The CDR3 is CSVVNRDRGELNYGYTF. The CDR3 bases are TGCAGCGTCGTTAACCGGGACAGGGGGGAACTTAACTATGGCTACACCTTC.

This clone has only a few counts. The rearrangement uses TRBV2 and TRBJ2-3; D not certain. Germline CDR1 reads SNHLY; CDR2 reads FYNNEI. V was shortened by 7 bases and J by 0 bases, with 8 bases between the two germline ends. The CDR3 extends over 13 amino acids. The DNA for the CDR3 is TGTGCCAGCACGGACCAAAGCACAGATACGCAGTATTTT. This codes for CASTDQSTDTQYF.

This clone has just a few counts. The chain recombines TRBV29-1 with TRBJ2-2; D possibly corresponds to TRBD1 (6 bases). This CDR3 comprises 13 residues. Germline V CDR1 and CDR2: SQVTM, ANQGSEA. V shed 7 bases and J shed 0 bases, with 9 bases lying between them. The CDR3 bases are TGCAGCGCCGGACAGACGAACACCGGGGAGCTGTTTTTT. Protein: CSAGQTNTGELFF.

J is TRBJ2-3 and V is TRBV13; D ambiguous. V was cut by 5 bases and J by 2 bases, with 8 bases left in between. Germline V gene lookup returns CDR1 PRHDT and CDR2 FYEKMQ (reference sequence). The CDR3 runs to 13 residues. The CDR3 region has the DNA TGTGCCAGCAGCCCCCCGGACACAGATACGCAGTATTTT. This sequence encodes CASSPPDTDTQYF.

The chain couples TRBV13 to TRBJ2-3, with D perhaps matching TRBD1 or TRBD2 (5 bases each). CDR1 and CDR2 (germline): PRHDT, FYEKMQ (reference sequence). The CDR3 sequence is 16 residues long. Deletions cut 2 bases from V and 3 bases from J, with 15 bases between. In nucleotides, the CDR3 is TGTGCCAGCAGCTTATTAGACGAGGGGTTGACAGATACGCAGTATTTT. Amino acids: CASSLLDEGLTDTQYF.

The chain joins TRBV4-1 to TRBJ1-6; maybe TRBD1 (6 bases). V shed 1 base and J shed 10 bases, with 14 bases lying between them. CDR1 and CDR2 from the germline V gene are MGHRA and YSYEKL. The CDR3 length is 15 residues. The CDR3 spells CASSQVVAGESPLHF. The DNA of the CDR3 is TGCGCCAGCAGCCAAGTGGTGGCAGGGGAATCACCCCTCCACTTT.

Only a few counts were recorded for this clone. The chain is built from TRBV7-6 and TRBJ2-5, with D unresolved. V lost 5 bases and J 1 base, leaving 8 bases between the germline ends. The CDR3 extends over 13 amino acids. Germline CDR1 reads SGHVS; CDR2 reads FNYEAQ. This CDR3 is CASSPTLQETQYF. CDR3 nucleotide sequence: TGTGCCAGCAGCCCAACCCTCCAAGAGACCCAGTACTTC.

This clone was recorded a few times. This rearrangement joins TRBV4-3 to TRBJ1-2; no clear D gene. The CDR3 runs to 14 residues. V was trimmed by 0 bases and J by 4 bases, leaving 9 bases between them. Germline V gives CDR1 LGHNA, CDR2 YSLEER. The CDR3 nucleotides are TGCGCCAGCAGCCAAGATAGAGGACTCTATGGCTACACCTTC. Residues: CASSQDRGLYGYTF.

This clone was observed a few times. The chain recombines TRBV7-8 with TRBJ2-5, with D possibly being TRBD1 (6 bases). Looked up from germline, CDR1 is SGHVS and CDR2 is FQNEAQ. This CDR3 region has 13 residues. V dropped 5 bases and J dropped 2 bases, with 9 bases sitting between them. The CDR3 DNA sequence: TGTGCCAGCAGCACGGACAGACAAGAGACCCAGTACTTC. Translating it yields CASSTDRQETQYF.

This clone has only a few counts. This sequence joins TRBV27 and TRBJ2-1, with D possibly being TRBD2 (5 bases). CDR1 is MNHEY and CDR2 is SMNVEV in the germline V gene (reference sequence). The CDR3 totals 16 residues. Trimming stripped 6 bases from V and 2 bases from J, with 17 bases between. CDR3 protein: CASSSGGLRTYNEQFF. For the CDR3, the DNA is TGTGCCAGCAGCTCTGGCGGGTTACGGACCTACAATGAGCAGTTCTTC.

This chain connects TRBV5-6 to TRBJ2-7; the D gene is possibly TRBD2 (5 bases). Trimming shortened V by 2 bases and J by 3 bases, and 9 bases separated the two germline ends. The V gene's germline CDR1 is SGHDT and CDR2 YYEEEE. CDR3 length: 13 residues. The chain's CDR3 is CASSLGGGYEQYF. The CDR3 DNA reads TGTGCCAGCAGCTTAGGAGGAGGCTACGAGCAGTACTTC.

This clone was observed a few times. Other nucleotide sequences in the sample specify the same CDR3. The chain combines TRBV19 with TRBJ1-5, with TRBD1 matching 7 bases. V lost 3 bases to trimming and J lost 4 bases; unmatched junction nucleotides: 3. There are 14 residues in the CDR3. CDR1 LNHDA and CDR2 SQIVND come from the germline V gene (reference sequence). The CDR3 DNA reads as TGTGCCAGTAGTATCAGGGACAGAAATCAGCCCCAGCATTTT. Its protein is CASSIRDRNQPQHF. Looking up the rest from reference TRBV19 and TRBJ1-5 gives the full variable domain: DGGITQSPKYLFRKEGQNVTLSCEQNLNHDAMYWYRQDPGQGLRLIYYSQIVNDFQKGDIAEGYSVSREKKESFPLTVTSAQKNPTAFYLCASSIRDRNQPQHFGDGTRLSIL.

CDR3 bases: TGTGCCAGCAGCCAAGAAGGCGGGGGGACGACCTACGAGCAGTACTTC. Translation gives CASSQEGGGTTYEQYF. The chain carries TRBV4-2 and TRBJ2-7; TRBD2 matches at 8 bases. The V gene end was trimmed by 0 bases and the J gene end by 2 bases; junction bases not matched to a gene: 6. The CDR3 contains 16 residues. In germline, CDR1 is LGHNA, CDR2 YNFKEQ.

The CDR3 DNA reads TGTGCCAGCAGCGTAGGTCCACCTAACTATGGCTACACCTTC. Its protein is CASSVGPPNYGYTF. V and J are TRBV9 and TRBJ1-2, with D hard to call. V gave up 0 bases and J gave up 0 bases, with 6 bases separating them. The germline CDR1 and CDR2 sequences are SGDLS and YYNGEE. This CDR3 is 14 amino acids long.

The V gene is TRBV30, the J gene TRBJ1-1; D uncertain. Trimming pared 0 bases from V and 1 base from J, leaving 6 bases between. Germline V CDR1 and CDR2: GTSNPN, SVGIG (reference sequence). The CDR3 contains 13 residues. CDR3 residues: CAWSVFQNTEAFF. The DNA for the CDR3 is TGTGCCTGGAGTGTATTCCAGAACACTGAAGCTTTCTTT.

This sequence joins TRBV2 and TRBJ1-5; D uncertain. CDR3 length: 13 amino acids. Per the germline V gene, CDR1 is SNHLY and CDR2 is FYNNEI. V gave up 1 base and J gave up 7 bases, with 8 bases separating them. The CDR3 sequence: CASSEGHGQPQHF. The CDR3 bases are TGTGCCAGCAGTGAAGGTCATGGGCAGCCCCAGCATTTT.

This chain uses TRBV29-1 with TRBJ1-1; weak D call: TRBD1 (5 bases). Per the germline V gene, CDR1 is SQVTM and CDR2 is ANQGSEA. Between the trimmed V and J ends, which lost 5 bases and 5 bases, there was a span of 9 bases. The CDR3 has 11 residues. The CDR3 sequence is CSVLGDTEAFF. The CDR3 DNA reads TGCAGCGTTTTAGGGGATACTGAAGCTTTCTTT.

This clone has more than one count but fewer than ten. The V gene is TRBV29-1, the J gene TRBJ2-7, with D possibly being TRBD1 or TRBD2 (6 bases each). The CDR3 extends over 11 amino acids. V gave up 5 bases and J gave up 6 bases, with 11 bases separating them. In germline, CDR1 is SQVTM, CDR2 ANQGSEA. This CDR3 is CSVMTGAEQYF. CDR3 nucleotide sequence: TGCAGCGTTATGACGGGGGCCGAGCAGTACTTC.

The chain combines TRBV13 with TRBJ2-6; the D is unclear. V lost 4 bases and J 0 bases, leaving 10 bases between the germline ends. This CDR3 region has 16 residues. CDR1 is PRHDT and CDR2 is FYEKMQ in the germline V gene (reference sequence). CDR3 sequence: CASSSVADSGANVLTF. CDR3 sequence (DNA): TGTGCCAGCAGCTCGGTGGCCGACTCTGGGGCCAACGTCCTGACTTTC.

The chain has TRBV23-1 and TRBJ1-1, with D hard to call. TRBV23-1 is assigned to the ORF class and has an uncertain function. V lost 1 base to trimming and J lost 3 bases, with 6 bases between them. This CDR3 is built from 13 residues. The CDR3 loop is CASSQLWDTEAFF. Written as DNA, the CDR3 is TGCGCCAGCAGTCAATTGTGGGACACTGAAGCTTTCTTT.

The rearrangement joins TRBV4-1 to TRBJ2-6, with a weak D call TRBD1 (5 bases). V lost 1 base to trimming and J lost 2 bases, with 12 bases between them. Germline CDR1 MGHRA, CDR2 YSYEKL. CDR3 length: 17 amino acids. This CDR3 is CASSQVQGEAGANVLTF. CDR3 bases: TGCGCCAGCAGCCAAGTGCAGGGCGAGGCTGGGGCCAACGTCCTGACTTTC.

This clone was detected once. This chain uses TRBV6-5 with TRBJ1-2; the D is unclear. Trimming left V 2 bases short and J 1 base short, with 14 bases between. CDR1 and CDR2 (germline): MNHEY, SVGAGI. The CDR3 loop spans 16 amino acids. CDR3 DNA sequence: TGTGCCAGCAGTTACCCCCTCCCGGAGAATAACTATGGCTACACCTTC. It specifies CASSYPLPENNYGYTF.

This clone was picked up a small number of times. The chain joins TRBV4-3 to TRBJ1-6; a possible D gene is TRBD1 (5 bases). Per germline, CDR1 LGHNA and CDR2 YSLEER. CDR3 size: 16 residues. Trimming took 3 bases from V and 5 from J, leaving 14 bases between them. CDR3 DNA sequence: TGCGCCAGCAGCCAGACGTACGACAGCCATAATTCACCCCTCCACTTT. It is translated as CASSQTYDSHNSPLHF.

The genes are TRBV7-8 and TRBJ1-1; unclear D gene. CDR3 size: 13 residues. V dropped 1 base and J dropped 6 bases, with 9 bases sitting between them. The germline gives CDR1 SGHVS, CDR2 FQNEAQ. The CDR3 loop reads CASSLDLGSEAFF. The CDR3 DNA reads TGTGCCAGCAGCTTAGATCTTGGTTCTGAAGCTTTCTTT.

The chain carries TRBV5-6 and TRBJ1-5; 7 bases line up with TRBD1. Germline values: CDR1 SGHDT, CDR2 YYEEEE. This CDR3 comprises 15 residues. J was trimmed by 4 bases and V by 1 base; bases with no gene match: 5. CDR3 sequence (DNA): TGTGCCAGCAGCTTGAACAGGGGCGGAAATCAGCCCCAGCATTTT. Translation: CASSLNRGGNQPQHF.

J is TRBJ2-5 and V is TRBV13; no firm D call. The CDR3 length is 13 residues. CDR1 and CDR2 from the germline V gene are PRHDT and FYEKMQ (reference sequence). V was shortened by 4 bases and J by 5 bases, with 11 bases between the two germline ends. The CDR3 loop reads CASSSRLGETQYF. The CDR3 nucleotides read TGTGCCAGCAGCTCCCGCCTCGGGGAGACCCAGTACTTC.

The CDR3 DNA is TGCGCCAGCAGCCCCAGCGGGGGCTACGAGCAGTACTTC. As protein: CASSPSGGYEQYF. The chain recombines TRBV4-3 with TRBJ2-7; TRBD2 aligns across 8 bases. Germline V gene data show CDR1 as LGHNA and CDR2 as YSLEER. The CDR3 runs 13 residues. V shed 4 bases and J 3 bases; nucleotides not matched to a gene: 2.